This T cell receptor (beta chain) was documented in a study of T cell changes during pregnancy in multiple sclerosis. This clone has a count of ten or more. The sample has other DNA sequences that encode this CDR3 too. Repertoires were generated with immunoSEQ multiplex PCR, while TCRdb's copy carries only in-frame clones and drops some. The data hold 27,000 or so clones, with 88% observed a single time. This receptor was taken from a female donor with multiple sclerosis, enrolled in a pregnancy study. Sequenced here: CD8+ T cells from peripheral blood mononuclear cells, sampled in the second trimester of pregnancy.

For the CDR3, the DNA is TGTGCCAGCAGCGTAGAAACAGGAGGGACCGGGGAGCTGTTTTTT. Its translation is CASSVETGGTGELFF. This chain joins TRBV9 and TRBJ2-2; D may be TRBD2 (6 bases). Germline V gene lookup returns CDR1 SGDLS and CDR2 YYNGEE. Trimming cost V 0 bases and J 5 bases, with 11 bases left between them. This CDR3 is built from 15 residues.